This entry lists 22 T cell receptor beta chains sequenced from one sample in a study of blood T cell repertoires in COVID-19. Method: immunoSEQ multiplex PCR; TCRdb's copy keeps in-frame clones and lacks some. The sample yields roughly 20,000 clones, approximately 89% seen once. Sequenced sample: peripheral blood. These receptors all come from a human donor in a cohort sampled during active COVID-19.

V usage is TRBV6-5 and J usage is TRBJ1-2; D is perhaps TRBD1 (6 bases). Germline CDR1 is MNHEY and CDR2 is SVGAGI. This CDR3 is built from 13 residues. V lost 6 bases and J lost 6, with 14 bases in between. CDR3 residues: CASREGVTDGYTF. DNA of the CDR3: TGTGCCAGCAGAGAGGGGGTAACGGATGGCTACACCTTC.

V is TRBV7-9 and J is TRBJ2-7, with 10 bases fitting TRBD1. This CDR3 has 14 residues. V trimming: 1 base; J trimming: 6 bases; junction bases outside the gene matches: 3. CDR1 is SEHNR and CDR2 is FQNEAQ in the germline V gene (reference sequence). The CDR3: CASSLVGQGGEQYF. CDR3 DNA: TGTGCCAGCAGCTTAGTAGGACAGGGGGGCGAGCAGTACTTC.

This chain connects TRBV3-1 (or the pseudogene TRBV3-2) to TRBJ1-3; the match to TRBD1 covers 8 bases. The trim removed 1 base at V and 1 base at J, leaving 3 bases unmatched. CDR3 length: 16 amino acids. CDR1 is LGHDT and CDR2 is YNNKEL in the germline V gene (reference sequence). Written as DNA, the CDR3 is TGTGCCAGCAGCCAAGGGACAGGGTGGTCTGGAAACACCATATATTTT. As protein: CASSQGTGWSGNTIYF.

This rearrangement joins TRBV15 to TRBJ1-1; no definite D call. The V and J ends lost 0 bases and 11 bases respectively, with 7 bases between them. The CDR3 totals 11 residues. Looked up from germline, CDR1 is LNHNV and CDR2 is YYDKDF (reference sequence). This CDR3 is CATSRDAGAFF. CDR3 DNA: TGTGCCACCAGCAGAGACGCCGGTGCTTTCTTT.

V gene TRBV24-1 combines with J gene TRBJ2-6, with D maybe TRBD1 (6 bases). The CDR3 loop spans 15 amino acids. Germline lookup yields CDR1 KGHDR and CDR2 SFDVKD. Trimming cost V 10 bases and J 0 bases, with 12 bases left between them. Here the CDR3 reads CATDSTSSGANVLTF. In DNA, the CDR3 is TGTGCCACGGACAGTACAAGCTCTGGGGCCAACGTCCTGACTTTC.

The rearrangement joins TRBV5-1 to TRBJ2-2; 7 nucleotides agree with TRBD2. This CDR3 has 15 residues. V trimming: 2 bases; J trimming: 5 bases; junction bases outside the gene matches: 6. Looked up from germline, CDR1 is SGHRS and CDR2 is YFSETQ. CDR3 nucleotide sequence: TGCGCCAGCAGCTTAATTCCGGGAGGTACCGGGGAGCTGTTTTTT. It is translated as CASSLIPGGTGELFF.

The rearrangement joins TRBV10-3 to TRBJ2-4; D might be TRBD2 (6 bases). Per the germline V gene, CDR1 is ENHRY and CDR2 is SYGVKD. The CDR3 totals 17 residues. V dropped 2 bases and J dropped 1 base, with 15 bases sitting between them. The CDR3 nucleotides read TGTGCCATCAGTGAGCGAATCGGGAGTGTTGCCAAAAACATTCAGTACTTC. It encodes CAISERIGSVAKNIQYF.

The V and J genes are TRBV2 and TRBJ2-7; D is undetermined. Trimming shortened V by 5 bases and J by 3 bases, and 8 bases separated the two germline ends. This CDR3 comprises 12 residues. Germline V gene sequence: CDR1 SNHLY, CDR2 FYNNEI. CDR3 nucleotides: TGTGCCAGCAGTTACGAACACTACGAGCAGTACTTC. Protein sequence: CASSYEHYEQYF.

The chain has TRBV30 and TRBJ1-2; D is undetermined. This CDR3 is built from 14 residues. V was trimmed by 5 bases and J by 3 bases, leaving 16 bases between them. Germline CDR1 is GTSNPN and CDR2 is SVGIG (reference sequence). CDR3 residues: CAWLSRASDYGYTF. The DNA for the CDR3 is TGTGCCTGGCTATCGAGGGCTAGCGACTATGGCTACACCTTC.

The V and J genes are TRBV6-5 and TRBJ1-1, with 8 bases identical to TRBD1. This CDR3 has 14 residues. The germline gives CDR1 MNHEY, CDR2 SVGAGI. The V gene end was trimmed by 4 bases and the J gene end by 5 bases; junction bases not matched to a gene: 6. CDR3 loop: CASSSTGGWTEAFF. As DNA, the CDR3 is TGTGCCAGCAGTTCAACAGGGGGTTGGACTGAAGCTTTCTTT.

Notes on this clone: One end of the junction is discordant with germline, which a read error may explain. V and J are TRBV11-2 and TRBJ2-7; D is ambiguous. From germline, CDR1 is SGHAT and CDR2 FQNNGV. The CDR3 consists of 13 residues. CDR3 protein: CASSIDGYYEQYF. DNA of the CDR3: TGTGCCAGCAGCATAGACGGGTACTACGAGCAGTACTTC. The full variable domain, in which reference TRBV11-2 and TRBJ2-7 provide the parts outside the CDR3, is EAGVAQSPRYKIIEKRQSVAFWCNPISGHATLYWYQQILGQGPKLLIQFQNNGVVDDSQLPKDRFSAERLKGVDSTLKIQPAKLEDSAVYLCASSIDGYYEQYFGPGTRLTVT.

The chain combines TRBV9 with TRBJ1-2; 9 nucleotides match TRBD1. The V and J ends lost 3 bases and 8 bases, in that order; junction bases with no gene match: 11. Germline CDR1 and CDR2: SGDLS and YYNGEE. This CDR3 is 15 amino acids long. The CDR3 DNA reads as TGTGCCAGCAGCGAGGCGGGACAGGGTTTCTACGGCTACACCTTC. Protein product: CASSEAGQGFYGYTF.

This clone was counted only a few times. The chain recombines TRBV19 with TRBJ2-2; D remains ambiguous. Trimming left V 5 bases short and J 2 bases short, with 3 bases between. The CDR3 extends over 12 amino acids. Germline CDR1 LNHDA, CDR2 SQIVND (reference sequence). For the CDR3, the DNA is TGTGCCAGTAGTTCAAACACCGGGGAGCTGTTTTTT. Its translation: CASSSNTGELFF.

The gene calls are TRBV5-5 and TRBJ2-7; no clear D. Germline V gene sequence: CDR1 SGHKS, CDR2 YYEKEE (reference sequence). CDR3 length: 14 amino acids. The V end lost 4 bases, the J end lost 0 bases, and 11 bases lay between the germline ends. The CDR3 DNA reads TGTGCCAGCAGCCACCCCGGTCGCTCCTACGAGCAGTACTTC. Amino acid sequence: CASSHPGRSYEQYF.

J is TRBJ2-1 and V is TRBV13; 12 nucleotides agree with TRBD2. The CDR3 has 15 amino acids. The germline V gene encodes CDR1 PRHDT and CDR2 FYEKMQ (reference sequence). Trimming removed 5 bases from V and 8 bases from J; junction bases left unmatched: 7. CDR3 region: CASSPGLAGTYEQFF. CDR3 coding DNA: TGTGCCAGCAGCCCCGGACTAGCGGGAACTTATGAGCAGTTCTTC.

The chain carries TRBV5-5 and TRBJ2-3, with 7 positions matching TRBD1. CDR1 is SGHKS and CDR2 is YYEKEE in the germline V gene (reference sequence). After removal of 3 bases from V and 3 bases from J, the junction contained 10 bases not matched to a gene. The CDR3 extends over 16 amino acids. The CDR3: CASSSARGSRTDTQYF. In DNA form, the CDR3 reads TGTGCCAGCAGCTCGGCCAGGGGGTCTCGGACAGATACGCAGTATTTT.

This rearrangement joins TRBV5-6 to TRBJ2-2; tentative D call: TRBD2 (5 bases). The length of the CDR3 is 16 residues. Trimming left V 0 bases short and J 1 base short, with 10 bases between. CDR1 and CDR2 from the germline V gene are SGHDT and YYEEEE. As DNA, the CDR3 is TGTGCCAGCAGCTTGGTCGCGGGCTGGAACACCGGGGAGCTGTTTTTT. Amino acids: CASSLVAGWNTGELFF.

The CDR3 coding sequence is TGTGCCAGCAGCCCCCGGACAGGGGCTGGCACTGAAGCTTTCTTT. It is translated as CASSPRTGAGTEAFF. The chain is built from TRBV5-5 and TRBJ1-1; 9 positions match TRBD1. The V gene end was trimmed by 4 bases and the J gene end by 4 bases; junction bases not matched to a gene: 8. Germline CDR1 and CDR2: SGHKS and YYEKEE (reference sequence). The CDR3 covers 15 residues.

The chain carries TRBV2 and TRBJ1-4; 9 bases fit TRBD1. The CDR3 is 13 amino acids. Germline loops: CDR1 SNHLY, CDR2 FYNNEI. V shed 8 bases and J 7 bases; nucleotides not matched to a gene: 5. The CDR3 DNA is TGTGCCAGCGGCCGGGACAGGGCTGAAAAACTGTTTTTT. The encoded protein is CASGRDRAEKLFF.

The chain links TRBV5-1 to TRBJ2-3, with a possible D match to TRBD2 (6 bases). Trimming took off 2 bases at V and 0 bases at J, with 10 bases between the two ends. The CDR3 extends over 15 amino acids. The germline V gene has CDR1 SGHRS and CDR2 YFSETQ. The CDR3 reads CASSLGTHSTDTQYF. The CDR3 region has the DNA TGCGCCAGCAGCTTAGGGACTCACAGCACAGATACGCAGTATTTT.

The chain has TRBV3-1 (or the pseudogene TRBV3-2) and TRBJ2-1; the D gene is possibly TRBD2 (5 bases). From germline, CDR1 is LGHDT and CDR2 YNNKEL (reference sequence). V was trimmed by 4 bases and J by 5 bases, leaving 15 bases between them. This CDR3 is 15 amino acids long. This CDR3 is CASSLTSNGNNEQFF. The CDR3 region has the DNA TGTGCCAGCAGCCTAACTTCGAACGGGAACAATGAGCAGTTCTTC.

The chain employs TRBV7-9 and TRBJ1-1; D possibly corresponds to TRBD1 (6 bases). This CDR3 contains 14 residues. Trimming stripped 5 bases from V and 3 bases from J, with 13 bases between. CDR1 and CDR2 from the germline V gene are SEHNR and FQNEAQ (reference sequence). CDR3 nucleotide sequence: TGTGCCAGCAGCCAAACCGGACAGCACACTGAAGCTTTCTTT. It yields the protein CASSQTGQHTEAFF.